These T cell receptor beta chains were read from a single sample in a study of cytomegalovirus exposure and HLA in healthy donors. Sequencing was performed with immunoSEQ multiplex PCR; in TCRdb, only in-frame clones are kept and a portion is missing. The table has 150,000 to 250,000 clones, 75% to 85% seen once. The sequenced material came from PBMCs. Receptor source: a woman between 45 and 60 years old in good health and CMV-seropositive. Both conserved end residues are trimmed from each CDR3.

CDR3aa,j_gene,v_gene,len
ASSLKGAGWDTEAF,TRBJ1-1,TRBV5-1,14
ASSQWSFTGELF,TRBJ2-2,TRBV7-9,12
AISEVQVANTGELF,TRBJ2-2,TRBV10-3,14
ASSKVRRNRAPIPREAF,TRBJ1-1,TRBV21-1,17
ASSLDSVVGELF,TRBJ2-2,TRBV7-2,12
ASSPWTGGEIKNIQY,TRBJ2-4,TRBV18,15
ASSLPGEGFYGYT,TRBJ1-2,TRBV5-4,13
ASRPPGQKDTGELF,TRBJ2-2,TRBV7-2,14
ASSSLAGSITASTDTQY,TRBJ2-3,TRBV27,17
ASSVSGGRGNFADTQY,TRBJ2-3,TRBV9,16
AISEGDREVNTEAF,TRBJ1-1,TRBV10-3,14
ASLQGGAANEKLF,TRBJ1-4,TRBV28,13
ASSRDPVYEQY,TRBJ2-7,TRBV4-1,11
ASSLQDRGRETQY,TRBJ2-5,TRBV5-6,13
ASSLAGSQETQY,TRBJ2-5,TRBV27,12
ASREPGLQETQY,TRBJ2-5,TRBV7-2,12
ASSYSTQRPGNT,TRBJ1-2,TRBV6-6,12
ASSIGAGGYKETQY,TRBJ2-5,TRBV19,14
ASSVTRLGGDEQY,TRBJ2-7,TRBV6-5,13
ASSGGLSYNEQF,TRBJ2-1,TRBV9,12
ASSLNPSGGVEQF,TRBJ2-1,TRBV7-9,13
ASSEGGLRRYEQY,TRBJ2-7,TRBV6-1,13
ASSLTGTGIHLAKNSQY,TRBJ2-4,TRBV7-8,17
ASSQYTLSGTSGSGELF,TRBJ2-2,TRBV4-2,17
ASSTSAESTDTQY,TRBJ2-3,TRBV28,13
ASSIGLAGVYNEQF,TRBJ2-1,TRBV5-1,14
ASRSEAGDTQY,TRBJ2-3,TRBV6-1,11
SSSFAGNLMNTEAF,TRBJ1-1,TRBV7-9,14
ASSIAKGVETQY,TRBJ2-5,TRBV19,12
ASSPHRALPLPGANGLT,TRBJ2-6,TRBV4-3,17
ASSQEAGPMNTEAF,TRBJ1-1,TRBV4-3,14
ASRTPGQPTGELF,TRBJ2-2,TRBV28,13
ASSYEGRSSYEQY,TRBJ2-7,TRBV6-5,13
ASSQTTSGSGNEQY,-,TRBV4-2,14
ASSLQLAYEQY,TRBJ2-7,TRBV11-2,11
ASSPLQGATEAF,TRBJ1-1,TRBV7-9,12
ASSPLRTGSGANGLT,TRBJ2-6,TRBV18,15
ASSLSFDSPLH,TRBJ1-6,TRBV27,11
ATSRAAHPRTSGGTGELF,TRBJ2-2,TRBV15,18
ASSRDRAVADTQY,TRBJ2-3,TRBV14,13
ASSTSGEAF,TRBJ1-1,TRBV6-5,9
ASSTADGEQF,TRBJ2-1,TRBV6-6,10
ASVTSHEQY,TRBJ2-7,TRBV5-1,9
ASSQYPDTQY,TRBJ2-3,TRBV5-4,10
ASSQESWGQGGDQPQH,TRBJ1-5,TRBV4-2,16
ASSPDRGGYGYT,TRBJ1-2,TRBV6-5,12
ASNLTGGGSYEQY,TRBJ2-7,TRBV27,13
ASSQGRAPLLNSPLH,TRBJ1-6,TRBV4-1,15